Below are 14 T cell receptor beta chains sequenced from a single sample in a study of glioma-infiltrating T cells. TCR alpha and beta CDR3 regions were amplified from RNA using iRepertoire nested multiplex PCR. TCRdb itself ran the multiplex PCR reads through MiXCR, one entry per CDR3 protein. The table records a few thousand distinct CDR3 sequences, about 86% of them present only once. Input material: glioma tissue, nonneoplastic brain tissue, or PBMCs (not recorded which). These receptors all stem from a human donor with low-grade glioma or glioblastoma, undergoing nonglioma brain surgery, or in good health (not recorded which).

Notes on this clonotype: This beta chain represents an off-target read in a library built for alpha chains; its size is of limited meaning. The chain recombines TRBV12-3 or TRBV12-4 with TRBJ1-2, with D perhaps TRBD1 (6 bases). This CDR3 has 14 residues. Trimming pared 6 bases from V and 8 bases from J, leaving 19 bases between. The CDR3 nucleotides are TGTGCCAGCAGCCTTAGAGGGGACACAACGGGCTACACCTTC. It encodes CASSLRGDTTGYTF.

This clonotype was seen only a few times. With the library built for alpha chains, this beta chain is off target and its frequency is not meaningful. The chain has TRBV15 and TRBJ2-7; the D is unclear. Trimming cost V 0 bases and J 6 bases, with 9 bases left between them. There are 13 residues in the CDR3. The germline CDR1 and CDR2 sequences are LNHNV and YYDKDF (reference sequence). The DNA for the CDR3 is TGTGCCACCAGCAGAGATATCGGTTCCGAGCAGTACTTC. Protein: CATSRDIGSEQYF.

This clonotype was counted a single time. This beta chain appears as a stray read in a library generated for alpha chains; its size is not informative. V and J are TRBV6-1 and TRBJ2-1; D is possibly TRBD2 (6 bases). Trimming pared 6 bases from V and 5 bases from J, leaving 14 bases between. CDR3 length: 14 amino acids. In germline, CDR1 is MNHNS, CDR2 SASEGT. The CDR3 nucleotides read TGTGCCAGCAGCGAGGCGGGGCGACACAATGAGCAGTTCTTC. This encodes CASSEAGRHNEQFF.

As concerns this clonotype: Since the library was made to target alpha chains, this beta chain is a stray read and its abundance is not meaningful. The chain recombines TRBV7-2 with TRBJ2-7; perhaps TRBD2 as D (6 bases). Trimming removed 6 bases at V and 1 base at J, with 16 bases between. The germline V gene encodes CDR1 SGHTA and CDR2 FQGNSA. The CDR3 covers 15 residues. CDR3 DNA: TGTGCCAGCAGGGGCTACACCGGGACTTCCTACGAGCAGTACTTC. It specifies CASRGYTGTSYEQYF.

About this clonotype: This beta chain represents an off-target read in a library built for alpha chains; its size is of limited meaning. The chain joins TRBV6-1 to TRBJ1-1, with TRBD1 matching over 8 bases. CDR3 length: 15 amino acids. V trimming: 6 bases; J trimming: 5 bases; junction bases outside the gene matches: 11. CDR1 MNHNS and CDR2 SASEGT come from the germline V gene. CDR3 sequence reads: CASRWGTDRGTEAFF. The CDR3 coding sequence is TGTGCCAGCAGGTGGGGGACTGACAGGGGAACTGAAGCTTTCTTT.

This clonotype was picked up one time. The library was built for alpha chains, so this beta chain is an off-target read and its size means little. J is TRBJ2-3 and V is TRBV6-2 or TRBV6-3; 11 bases are shared with TRBD2. V dropped 6 bases and J dropped 1; count of bases not matched to a gene: 6. The CDR3 has 16 residues. The germline V gene encodes CDR1 MNHEY and CDR2 SVGEGT. The CDR3 bases are TGTGCCAGCAGCCTTAGCGGGGGGGCGGGCACAGATACGCAGTATTTT. Its protein is CASSLSGGAGTDTQYF.

Note on this clonotype: Within a library made for alpha chains, this beta chain is off target, and its count is uninformative. The CDR3 reads CSARSGNEQFF. DNA for the CDR3: TGCAGTGCTAGGTCGGGGAATGAGCAGTTCTTC. The chain is built from TRBV20-1 and TRBJ2-1; a weak D match, TRBD2 (5 bases). Trimming pared 3 bases from V and 7 bases from J, leaving 7 bases between. Germline V gene data show CDR1 as DFQATT and CDR2 as SNEGSKA (reference sequence). The CDR3 is 11 amino acids.

Comment on this clonotype: With the library built for alpha chains, this beta chain is off target and its frequency is not meaningful. The chain links TRBV20-1 to TRBJ1-4, with a weak D call TRBD1 (5 bases). The CDR3 runs 14 residues. V lost 6 bases to trimming and J lost 0 bases, with 11 bases between them. The germline V gene encodes CDR1 DFQATT and CDR2 SNEGSKA (reference sequence). CDR3 protein: CSAKGPPTNEKLFF. The CDR3 region has the DNA TGCAGTGCAAAGGGGCCACCAACTAATGAAAAACTGTTTTTT.

Notes on this clonotype: This beta chain is a stray read from a library made for alpha chains; its abundance is not meaningful. The chain combines TRBV6-5 with TRBJ2-5; a possible D gene is TRBD2 (6 bases). Germline assignment: CDR1 MNHEY and CDR2 SVGAGI. The CDR3 totals 15 residues. V shed 0 bases and J shed 4 bases, with 12 bases lying between them. The CDR3 protein is CASSYSGGIGETQYF. CDR3 DNA sequence: TGTGCCAGCAGTTACTCGGGGGGTATTGGAGAGACCCAGTACTTC.

As to this clonotype: This beta chain lies outside the target of a library built for alpha chains; its clone size means little. CDR3 amino acids: CATSRDLGYSNQPQHF. The CDR3, as DNA: TGTGCCACCAGCAGAGATCTCGGTTATAGCAATCAGCCCCAGCATTTT. V is TRBV15 and J is TRBJ1-5; D is uncertain. The CDR3 is 16 residues long. The V end was cut by 0 bases, the J end by 0 bases, with 9 bases between. CDR1 is LNHNV, CDR2 YYDKDF, per germline (reference sequence).

Comments on this clonotype: With the library built for alpha chains, this beta chain is off target and its frequency is not meaningful. The V call is TRBV5-1, the J call TRBJ1-1; 8 nucleotides align to TRBD1. With 4 bases clipped from V and 4 bases from J, the junction kept 9 bases outside the gene matches. CDR3 size: 15 residues. Per the germline V gene, CDR1 is SGHRS and CDR2 is YFSETQ. The CDR3 DNA sequence: TGCGCCAGCAGCCTGCGGACAGGGAAAGCCACTGAAGCTTTCTTT. This translates into CASSLRTGKATEAFF.

Notes on this clonotype: The library was prepared for alpha chains; this beta chain is a stray read, so its frequency means little. The V gene is TRBV7-2, the J gene TRBJ2-5; TRBD1 aligns across 7 bases. The CDR3 covers 14 residues. J lost 6 bases, V lost 5 bases, and 9 bases had no gene match. Germline lookup yields CDR1 SGHTA and CDR2 FQGNSA. Here the CDR3 DNA reads TGTGCCAGCAGCCAAGGGGGCTACTACAAGACCCAGTACTTC. Translation gives CASSQGGYYKTQYF.

Concerning this clonotype: Little can be read into the size of this beta chain, an off-target read in a library designed for alpha chains. V usage is TRBV27 and J usage is TRBJ2-7, with D tentatively TRBD1 or TRBD2 (7 bases each). The CDR3 totals 16 residues. The germline V gene has CDR1 MNHEY and CDR2 SMNVEV (reference sequence). Trimming left V 5 bases short and J 2 bases short, with 19 bases between. In DNA form, the CDR3 reads TGTGCCAGCAGTCTAAAGGGGGCGCGGGGGCCCTACGAGCAGTACTTC. It translates to CASSLKGARGPYEQYF.

On this clonotype itself: The library was built for alpha chains, so this beta chain is an off-target read and its size means little. The rearrangement links TRBV20-1 to TRBJ1-5; 11 bases match TRBD1. The junction had 3 bases not matched to a gene; V was cut back by 5 bases and J by 3 bases. Germline V gene data show CDR1 as DFQATT and CDR2 as SNEGSKA (reference sequence). The CDR3 runs to 14 residues. DNA for the CDR3: TGCAGTGCTCAGGGACAGGGGGACAATCAGCCCCAGCATTTT. Translation gives CSAQGQGDNQPQHF.